This passage covers 12 T cell receptor beta chains from one sample sequenced in a study of cytotoxic CD8 clonotypes in ibrutinib-treated CLL. The method was immunoSEQ multiplex PCR; TCRdb's version includes in-frame clones alone and lacks a portion of them. This sample has some 47,000 clones, with 57% found just once. This material consisted of PBMCs, taken after 24 months of ibrutinib treatment. These receptors were taken from a human donor with chronic lymphocytic leukemia.

This chain joins TRBV7-9 and TRBJ2-6; 9 nucleotides align to TRBD1. After removal of 5 bases from V and 0 bases from J, the junction contained 8 bases not matched to a gene. CDR3 length: 18 amino acids. CDR1 is SEHNR and CDR2 is FQNEAQ in the germline V gene (reference sequence). DNA for the CDR3: TGTGCCAGCAGCACCCGAGGGACAGGGAACTCTGGGGCCAACGTCCTGACTTTC. This encodes CASSTRGTGNSGANVLTF.

The rearrangement links TRBV5-1 to TRBJ2-6; tentatively, D is TRBD2 (7 bases). This CDR3 spans 18 amino acids. The germline V gene has CDR1 SGHRS and CDR2 YFSETQ. V shed 4 bases and J shed 0 bases, with 17 bases lying between them. CDR3 DNA sequence: TGCGCCAGCAGCGCCAGGACGGGGGGCCTCTCTGGGGCCAACGTCCTGACTTTC. It specifies CASSARTGGLSGANVLTF. The full variable domain, its missing parts supplied by reference TRBV5-1 and TRBJ2-6, is KAGVTQTPRYLIKTRGQQVTLSCSPISGHRSVSWYQQTPGQGLQFLFEYFSETQRNKGNFPGRFSGRQFSNSRSEMNVSTLELGDSALYLCASSARTGGLSGANVLTFGAGSRLTVL.

The genes are TRBV5-1 and TRBJ1-4; D is unresolved. This CDR3 is 12 amino acids long. Germline-derived CDR1 and CDR2 are SGHRS and YFSETQ. V was clipped by 0 bases and J by 12 bases, with 9 bases between them. DNA of the CDR3: TGCGCCAGCAGCTTGGGTGGGGATCAACTGTTTTTT. As protein: CASSLGGDQLFF.

V is TRBV5-1 and J is TRBJ2-1; perhaps TRBD2 as D (5 bases). Germline V CDR1 and CDR2: SGHRS, YFSETQ. This CDR3 has 13 residues. The germline V and J ends were trimmed by 0 bases and 10 bases, with 11 bases remaining between them. The CDR3 reads CASSLATRTEQFF. CDR3 nucleotides: TGCGCCAGCAGCTTGGCTACTAGGACGGAGCAGTTCTTC.

CDR3: CASNKRGTGKGTDTQYF. The CDR3 DNA reads as TGTGCCAGCAATAAACGCGGGACAGGGAAGGGTACAGATACGCAGTATTTT. The chain combines TRBV2 with TRBJ2-3; 9 nucleotides align to TRBD1. With 7 bases clipped from V and 3 bases from J, the junction kept 14 bases outside the gene matches. In germline, CDR1 is SNHLY, CDR2 FYNNEI. This CDR3 spans 17 amino acids.

This clone was recorded at least ten times. As DNA, the CDR3 is TGTGCCAGCAGCTTATCCGCTGCGGGGGGCCCCTTATTAGGCTACACCTTC. Translation gives CASSLSAAGGPLLGYTF. V is TRBV7-2 and J is TRBJ1-2, with a possible D match to TRBD1 (6 bases). This CDR3 is built from 17 residues. The germline V gene encodes CDR1 SGHTA and CDR2 FQGNSA. V was shortened by 2 bases and J by 8 bases, with 24 bases between the two germline ends. The complete variable domain, with remaining parts taken from reference TRBV7-2 and TRBJ1-2, reads GAGVSQSPSNKVTEKGKDVELRCDPISGHTALYWYRQSLGQGLEFLIYFQGNSAPDKSGLPSDRFSAERTGGSVSTLTIQRTQQEDSAVYLCASSLSAAGGPLLGYTFGSGTRLTVV.

This clone was counted only a few times. V and J are TRBV6-5 and TRBJ2-7, with D unresolved. The germline V gene encodes CDR1 MNHEY and CDR2 SVGAGI. The CDR3 covers 11 residues. V was clipped by 0 bases and J by 7 bases, with 4 bases between them. The CDR3 loop reads CASSYSGEQYF. The DNA for the CDR3 is TGTGCCAGCAGTTACTCGGGGGAGCAGTACTTC.

The chain joins TRBV4-1 to TRBJ1-2; D uncertain. The CDR3 totals 15 residues. Per germline, CDR1 MGHRA and CDR2 YSYEKL. The V end lost 1 base, the J end lost 0 bases, and 9 bases lay between the germline ends. Written as DNA, the CDR3 is TGCGCCAGCAGCCAAGGAGACAAGGCTAACTATGGCTACACCTTC. This encodes CASSQGDKANYGYTF.

The chain links TRBV5-1 to TRBJ2-5, with D unclear. Germline CDR1 reads SGHRS; CDR2 reads YFSETQ. This CDR3 spans 15 amino acids. V was cut by 5 bases and J by 5 bases, with 19 bases left in between. CDR3 region: CASSPTDRALETQYF. DNA for the CDR3: TGCGCCAGCAGTCCAACCGACCGCGCTTTGGAGACCCAGTACTTC. Full variable domain (missing parts from reference TRBV5-1 and TRBJ2-5): KAGVTQTPRYLIKTRGQQVTLSCSPISGHRSVSWYQQTPGQGLQFLFEYFSETQRNKGNFPGRFSGRQFSNSRSEMNVSTLELGDSALYLCASSPTDRALETQYFGPGTRLLVL.

The chain combines TRBV5-1 with TRBJ2-7; D unresolved. The CDR3 loop spans 14 amino acids. Per germline, CDR1 SGHRS and CDR2 YFSETQ. The V end was cut by 3 bases, the J end by 5 bases, with 15 bases between. The CDR3 reads CASSSGILFDEQYF. The CDR3 DNA is TGCGCCAGCAGCTCGGGCATACTATTCGACGAGCAGTACTTC.

Worth noting for this clone: Other DNA sequences in the same sample also yield this CDR3. The V and J genes are TRBV5-1 and TRBJ2-3; a weak D match, TRBD2 (5 bases). Germline loops: CDR1 SGHRS, CDR2 YFSETQ. The CDR3 sequence is 14 residues long. V was cut by 4 bases and J by 2 bases, with 11 bases left in between. DNA of the CDR3: TGCGCCAGCAGCCTCGGAGGCTTCACAGATACGCAGTATTTT. Translation: CASSLGGFTDTQYF. Drawing the rest from reference TRBV5-1 and TRBJ2-3, the complete variable domain is KAGVTQTPRYLIKTRGQQVTLSCSPISGHRSVSWYQQTPGQGLQFLFEYFSETQRNKGNFPGRFSGRQFSNSRSEMNVSTLELGDSALYLCASSLGGFTDTQYFGPGTRLTVL.

This chain joins TRBV10-3 and TRBJ2-5, with no clear D. Trimming cost V 2 bases and J 4 bases, with 11 bases left between them. The CDR3 consists of 14 residues. Looked up from germline, CDR1 is ENHRY and CDR2 is SYGVKD. DNA for the CDR3: TGTGCCATCAGTGAGAGGCAGAGAGGAGAGACCCAGTACTTC. Translated: CAISERQRGETQYF.